This record covers a single T cell receptor (beta chain). What it binds is unknown. This may be a read error: a much more frequent sequence differs by one nucleotide. This sample's time point: newly diagnosed GD, antithyroid drugs for less than 3 months. With RNA extracted from PBMCs as input, the TCR library was made. The data stem from a study of regulatory T cells in long-lasting Graves disease. Arm-PCR with iRepertoire HTBI primers amplified the CDR3 regions for these TCR beta libraries. Each CDR3 protein gets one entry after TCRdb re-called the multiplex PCR reads with MiXCR. The profile shows roughly 500,000 distinct CDR3 sequences, 14% of them singletons. The study, taken as a whole, reports: Patients whose Graves' disease persisted exhibited lower TCR diversity than those newly diagnosed.

The sample was also linked to a second study, of T cells in Graves' hyperthyroidism and ophthalmopathy. From that study: Orbital computed tomography, thyroid ultrasound, serum thyroxine and TRAb, and clinical symptoms together informed the diagnoses. The HTBI primer set drove a first-round RT-PCR of the TCR CDR3.

This sample comprised peripheral blood mononuclear cells (PBMCs), obtained at new diagnosis, from a patient treated with antithyroid drugs. This sequence was found in a woman between 50 and 59 years old with Graves disease.

As DNA, the CDR3 is TGTGCCAGCACCCTAGGCCGGGGATTTGGAGAGAGCCAGTACTTC. Its protein is CASTLGRGFGESQYF. This chain uses TRBV11-2 with TRBJ2-5, with D maybe TRBD2 (5 bases). The CDR3 spans 15 residues. Germline V gives CDR1 SGHAT, CDR2 FQNNGV.